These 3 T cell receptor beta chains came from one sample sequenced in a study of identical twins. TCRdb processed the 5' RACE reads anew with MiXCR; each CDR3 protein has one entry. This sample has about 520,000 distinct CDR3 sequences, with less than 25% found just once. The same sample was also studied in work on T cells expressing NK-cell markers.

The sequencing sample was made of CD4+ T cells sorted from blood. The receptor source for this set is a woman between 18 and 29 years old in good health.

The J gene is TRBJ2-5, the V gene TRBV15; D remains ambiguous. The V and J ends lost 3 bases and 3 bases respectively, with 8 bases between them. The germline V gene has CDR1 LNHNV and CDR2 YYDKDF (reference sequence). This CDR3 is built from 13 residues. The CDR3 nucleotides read TGTGCCACCAGCAGCCCCAGAGAAGAGACCCAGTACTTC. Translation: CATSSPREETQYF.

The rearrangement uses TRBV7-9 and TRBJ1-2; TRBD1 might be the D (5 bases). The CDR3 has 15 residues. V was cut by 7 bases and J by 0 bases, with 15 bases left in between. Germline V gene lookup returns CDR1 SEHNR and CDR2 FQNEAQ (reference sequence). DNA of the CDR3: TGTGCCAGCACCCAGGGCCGAGGAGCTAACTATGGCTACACCTTC. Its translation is CASTQGRGANYGYTF. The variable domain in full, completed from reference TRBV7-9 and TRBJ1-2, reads DTGVSQNPRHKITKRGQNVTFRCDPISEHNRLYWYRQTLGQGPEFLTYFQNEAQLEKSRLLSDRFSAERPKGSFSTLEIQRTEQGDSAMYLCASTQGRGANYGYTFGSGTRLTVV.

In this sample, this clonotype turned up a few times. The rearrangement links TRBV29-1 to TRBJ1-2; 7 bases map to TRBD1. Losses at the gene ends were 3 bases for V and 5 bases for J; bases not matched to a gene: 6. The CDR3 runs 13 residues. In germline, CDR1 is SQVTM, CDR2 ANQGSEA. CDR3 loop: CSVEDRRRYGYTF. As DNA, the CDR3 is TGCAGCGTTGAGGACAGGCGAAGATATGGCTACACCTTC.